The clone carrying this TCR beta chain was seen at least ten times. TCRdb recomputed calls from the RT-PCR reads with MiXCR, one row per CDR3 protein. Of hundreds of thousands of distinct CDR3 sequences in the sample, 14% were seen once. Germline loops: CDR1 SEHNR, CDR2 FQNEAQ (reference sequence). V lost 2 bases and J 1 base, leaving 9 bases between the germline ends. The CDR3 has 16 amino acids. This rearrangement joins TRBV7-9 to TRBJ2-6; D unclear. Specimen: memory CD4+ T cells from blood. This sequence originates from a female donor in good health, serving as a healthy control. The CDR3 region is CASSLIAGSGANVLTF. DNA for the CDR3: TGTGCCAGCAGCTTAATCGCCGGTTCTGGGGCCAACGTCCTGACTTTC.